This T cell receptor beta chain was sequenced during a study of T cell changes during pregnancy in multiple sclerosis. Trimming cost V 5 bases and J 0 bases, with 10 bases left between them. CDR1 and CDR2 (germline): SGHTA, FQGNSA. The CDR3 sequence is 14 residues long. Libraries were prepared by immunoSEQ multiplex PCR; TCRdb keeps only in-frame clonotypes and omits some of them. The table lists some 68,000 clones, roughly 90% of them singletons, with almost 1.5% in the top ten. The V gene is TRBV7-2, the J gene TRBJ1-1; D unresolved. This sample comprised peripheral blood, obtained in the second trimester of pregnancy. The clonotype originates from a female donor with multiple sclerosis, enrolled in a pregnancy study. CDR3 nucleotide sequence: TGTGCCAGCAGCCCGACACTTATGAACACTGAAGCTTTCTTT. Translation: CASSPTLMNTEAFF.